What follows are 17 T cell receptor beta chains derived from one specimen sequenced in a study of sequential checkpoint blockade in melanoma. Repertoires were generated with immunoSEQ multiplex PCR, while TCRdb's copy carries only in-frame clones and drops some. The repertoire consists of 3,500 or so clones, with 55% to 80% occurring once and the leading ten covering more than 20%. Treatment of the sample: randomized to nivolumab then ipilimumab (arm A) or the reverse (arm B). The sample consisted of CD8+ T cells sorted from blood (inferred from file names), taken from a patient given nivolumab and ipilimumab in sequence. The receptors derive from a human donor with melanoma.

Of note for this clone: At one of its ends the junction is not consistent with the germline gene, which may arise from a read error. The sample carries other DNA sequences with the same CDR3. The chain carries TRBV29-1 and TRBJ1-2, with TRBD1 matching over 9 bases. The V gene's germline CDR1 is SQVTM and CDR2 ANQGSEA. This CDR3 contains 14 residues. Written as DNA, the CDR3 is TGCAGCGTGACAGGGGGTGATGGGGACTATGGTTACACCTTC. Amino acid sequence: CSVTGGDGDYGYTF.

This chain connects TRBV19 to TRBJ2-7; 9 nucleotides agree with TRBD2. Trimming at V came to 2 bases and at J to 2 bases, leaving 1 base not matched to a gene. The CDR3 has 14 residues. Germline V gives CDR1 LNHDA, CDR2 SQIVND (reference sequence). The CDR3 bases are TGTGCCAGTAGTATACTAGCGGGGCCCTACGAGCAGTACTTC. It specifies CASSILAGPYEQYF.

In its sample, this clone was seen once. The chain couples TRBV7-9 to TRBJ2-3, with a possible D match to TRBD2 (7 bases). CDR3 length equals 15 residues. Germline values: CDR1 SEHNR, CDR2 FQNEAQ (reference sequence). V lost 1 base, J lost 5 bases, and 13 bases lay in between. The CDR3 region is CASSLGGGIIDTQYF. The CDR3, as DNA: TGTGCCAGCAGCTTAGGGGGGGGCATCATAGATACGCAGTATTTT. Supplemented by reference TRBV7-9 and TRBJ2-3, the full variable domain reads DTGVSQNPRHKITKRGQNVTFRCDPISEHNRLYWYRQTLGQGPEFLTYFQNEAQLEKSRLLSDRFSAERPKGSFSTLEIQRTEQGDSAMYLCASSLGGGIIDTQYFGPGTRLTVL.

The chain joins TRBV27 to TRBJ2-7; TRBD1 agrees at 11 bases. Germline V gene data show CDR1 as MNHEY and CDR2 as SMNVEV (reference sequence). The junction had 8 bases not matched to a gene; V was cut back by 5 bases and J by 2 bases. The CDR3 sequence is 16 residues long. Here the CDR3 reads CASSNTLGQGAYEQYF. DNA of the CDR3: TGTGCCAGCAGTAACACATTGGGACAGGGGGCCTACGAGCAGTACTTC.

This clone was counted a few times. The chain combines TRBV20-1 with TRBJ1-1, with TRBD1 matching over 8 bases. The CDR3 loop spans 11 amino acids. CDR1 and CDR2 (germline): DFQATT, SNEGSKA (reference sequence). V gave up 5 bases and J gave up 6 bases; unmatched junction bases: 2. CDR3 sequence reads: CSAGQGAEAFF. Here the CDR3 DNA reads TGCAGTGCTGGACAGGGCGCTGAAGCTTTCTTT.

The chain uses TRBV11-2 and TRBJ2-7; 10 bases line up with TRBD1. Germline V CDR1 and CDR2: SGHAT, FQNNGV. This CDR3 is 13 amino acids long. V was pared by 6 bases and J by 7 bases, with 6 bases of the junction left unmatched. The CDR3 bases are TGTGCCAGCAGTTCGACAGGGGGCGGAGAGCAGTACTTC. Translation: CASSSTGGGEQYF.

This clone has only one observation. V is TRBV11-3 and J is TRBJ2-7; maybe TRBD1 (5 bases). This CDR3 comprises 11 residues. V lost 7 bases, J lost 3 bases, and 7 bases lay in between. Germline assignment: CDR1 SGHNT and CDR2 YENEEA. DNA of the CDR3: TGTGCCAGCACGGACAACTACGAGCAGTACTTC. Translation: CASTDNYEQYF.

The chain joins TRBV7-3 to TRBJ1-1, with a possible D match to TRBD1 (5 bases). The CDR3 is made up of 13 amino acids. CDR1 SGHTA and CDR2 FQGTGA come from the germline V gene. V lost 6 bases to trimming and J lost 3 bases, with 11 bases between them. The DNA of the CDR3 is TGTGCCAGCAGAATGACAGTAGACACTGAAGCTTTCTTT. It is translated as CASRMTVDTEAFF.

This chain connects TRBV5-1 to TRBJ2-5; 10 bases match TRBD2. There are 15 residues in the CDR3. V gave up 4 bases and J gave up 4 bases; unmatched junction bases: 7. Germline-derived CDR1 and CDR2 are SGHRS and YFSETQ. The CDR3, as DNA: TGCGCCAGCAGCCCCAGCGGGGGGGCCGGAGAGACCCAGTACTTC. It translates to CASSPSGGAGETQYF.

This chain connects TRBV5-5 to TRBJ2-7; D perhaps matches TRBD1 (6 bases). The V gene's germline CDR1 is SGHKS and CDR2 YYEKEE (reference sequence). Trimming removed 1 base from V and 1 base from J, with 9 bases in between. The CDR3 is 14 amino acids. The CDR3 reads CASSLLQGSYEQYF. CDR3 coding DNA: TGTGCCAGCAGCTTGTTACAGGGTTCCTACGAGCAGTACTTC.

This clone was seen a handful of times. This chain joins TRBV6-6 and TRBJ1-5; 9 bases are a match to TRBD1. The CDR3 loop spans 13 amino acids. Trimming at V came to 4 bases and at J to 6 bases, leaving 1 base not matched to a gene. CDR1 is MNHNY, CDR2 SVGAGI, per germline (reference sequence). DNA for the CDR3: TGTGCCAGCAGTTGGGACAGGGCTCAGCCCCAGCATTTT. This encodes CASSWDRAQPQHF.

This clone has only a few counts. The rearrangement links TRBV19 to TRBJ1-5; D is ambiguous. CDR3 size: 15 residues. V was clipped by 7 bases and J by 3 bases, with 16 bases between them. CDR1 and CDR2 from the germline V gene are LNHDA and SQIVND (reference sequence). The CDR3 loop reads CASTPPGIYNQPQHF. The CDR3 nucleotides read TGTGCCAGTACCCCCCCGGGGATTTACAATCAGCCCCAGCATTTT.

V is TRBV7-9 and J is TRBJ2-1; a weak D match, TRBD2 (7 bases). Germline CDR1 is SEHNR and CDR2 is FQNEAQ (reference sequence). CDR3 size: 16 residues. Trimming shortened V by 5 bases and J by 1 base, and 15 bases separated the two germline ends. The CDR3 DNA sequence: TGTGCCAGCAGCCCCCGAGGGGGGGAGTCCTACAATGAGCAGTTCTTC. Translated, it gives CASSPRGGESYNEQFF.

This clone is a singleton in its sample. The J gene is TRBJ2-1, the V gene TRBV10-3; D may be TRBD2 (6 bases). The ends were cut back, 2 bases at V and 5 bases at J, with 13 bases in the middle. The CDR3 sequence is 15 residues long. Germline V gene lookup returns CDR1 ENHRY and CDR2 SYGVKD. The CDR3: CAISEVGLSNNEQFF. The CDR3 DNA sequence: TGTGCCATCAGTGAGGTCGGACTAAGTAACAATGAGCAGTTCTTC.

The chain uses TRBV30 and TRBJ2-7; D may be TRBD2 (5 bases). The CDR3 consists of 14 residues. Germline lookup yields CDR1 GTSNPN and CDR2 SVGIG (reference sequence). V was trimmed by 2 bases and J by 3 bases, leaving 14 bases between them. The CDR3 DNA reads TGTGCCTGGAGTTATGACGTAGGACTCTACGAGCAGTACTTC. Residues: CAWSYDVGLYEQYF.

The V and J genes are TRBV13 and TRBJ2-1, with 10 bases fitting TRBD2. The V and J ends lost 2 bases and 8 bases, in that order; junction bases with no gene match: 9. The CDR3 is 16 residues long. Germline lookup yields CDR1 PRHDT and CDR2 FYEKMQ (reference sequence). CDR3 in DNA: TGTGCCAGCAGCTTATCCTCTAGCGGGGGAGGTCATGAGCAGTTCTTC. It translates to CASSLSSSGGGHEQFF.

The chain recombines TRBV4-1 with TRBJ1-1; unclear D gene. The V end lost 1 base, the J end lost 1 base, and 4 bases lay between the germline ends. The CDR3 runs to 13 residues. Germline assignment: CDR1 MGHRA and CDR2 YSYEKL. CDR3 amino acids: CASSQVSNTEAFF. CDR3 in DNA: TGCGCCAGCAGCCAAGTCTCGAACACTGAAGCTTTCTTT.